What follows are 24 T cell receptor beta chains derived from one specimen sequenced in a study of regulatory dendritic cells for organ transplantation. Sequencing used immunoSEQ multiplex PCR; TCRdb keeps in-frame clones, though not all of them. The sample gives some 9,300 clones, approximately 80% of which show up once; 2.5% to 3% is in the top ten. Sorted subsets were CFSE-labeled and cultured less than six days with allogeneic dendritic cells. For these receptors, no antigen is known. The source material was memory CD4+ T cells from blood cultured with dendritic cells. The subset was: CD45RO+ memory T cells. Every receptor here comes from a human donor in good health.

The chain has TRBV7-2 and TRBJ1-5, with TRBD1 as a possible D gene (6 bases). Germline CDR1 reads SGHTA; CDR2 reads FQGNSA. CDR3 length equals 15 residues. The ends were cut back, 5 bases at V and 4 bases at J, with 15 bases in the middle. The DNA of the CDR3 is TGTGCCAGCAGCCACATCGCAGGGGCTAATCAGCCCCAGCATTTT. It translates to CASSHIAGANQPQHF.

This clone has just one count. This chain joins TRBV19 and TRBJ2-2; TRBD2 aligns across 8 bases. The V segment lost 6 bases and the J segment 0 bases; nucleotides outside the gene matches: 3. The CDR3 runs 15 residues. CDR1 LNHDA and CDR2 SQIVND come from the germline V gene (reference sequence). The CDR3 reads CASRPAGANTGELFF. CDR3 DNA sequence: TGTGCCAGTAGGCCAGCGGGAGCGAACACCGGGGAGCTGTTTTTT.

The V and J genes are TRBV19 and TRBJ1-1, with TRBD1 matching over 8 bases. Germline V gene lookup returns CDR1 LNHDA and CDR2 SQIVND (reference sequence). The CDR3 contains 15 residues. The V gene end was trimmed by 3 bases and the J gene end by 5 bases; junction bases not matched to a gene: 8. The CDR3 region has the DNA TGTGCCAGTAGTATGGCGACAGGGGTTTCTACTGAAGCTTTCTTT. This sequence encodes CASSMATGVSTEAFF.

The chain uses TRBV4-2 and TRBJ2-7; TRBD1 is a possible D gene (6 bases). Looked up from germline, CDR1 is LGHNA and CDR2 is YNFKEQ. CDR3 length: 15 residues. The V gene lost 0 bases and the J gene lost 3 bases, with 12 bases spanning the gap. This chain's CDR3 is CASSQDLQGIYEQYF. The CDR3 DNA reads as TGTGCCAGCAGCCAAGATCTGCAGGGGATCTACGAGCAGTACTTC.

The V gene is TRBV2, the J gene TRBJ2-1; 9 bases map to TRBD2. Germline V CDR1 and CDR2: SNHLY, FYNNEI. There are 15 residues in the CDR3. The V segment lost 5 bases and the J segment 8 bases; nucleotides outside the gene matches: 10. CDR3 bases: TGTGCCAGCAGTAGTGTCCGCGGGGGGGTTTATGAGCAGTTCTTC. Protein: CASSSVRGGVYEQFF.

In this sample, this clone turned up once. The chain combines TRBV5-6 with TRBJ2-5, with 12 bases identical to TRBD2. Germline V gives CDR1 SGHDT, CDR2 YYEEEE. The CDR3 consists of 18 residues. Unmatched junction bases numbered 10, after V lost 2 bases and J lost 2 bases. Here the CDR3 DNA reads TGTGCCAGCAGCTTACCTTCTTCCCTAGCGGGGGGGCAAGAGACCCAGTACTTC. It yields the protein CASSLPSSLAGGQETQYF.

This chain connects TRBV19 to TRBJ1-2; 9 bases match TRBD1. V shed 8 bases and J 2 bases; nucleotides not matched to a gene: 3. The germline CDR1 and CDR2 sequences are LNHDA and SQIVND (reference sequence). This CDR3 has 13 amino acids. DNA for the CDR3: TGTGCCAGTGGGACAGGGCCCAACTATGGCTACACCTTC. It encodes CASGTGPNYGYTF.

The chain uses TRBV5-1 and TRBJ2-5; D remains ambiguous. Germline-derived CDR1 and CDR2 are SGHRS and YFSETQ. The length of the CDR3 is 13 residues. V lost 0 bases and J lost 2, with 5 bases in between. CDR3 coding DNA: TGCGCCAGCAGCTTGGGACTGCAAGAGACCCAGTACTTC. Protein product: CASSLGLQETQYF.

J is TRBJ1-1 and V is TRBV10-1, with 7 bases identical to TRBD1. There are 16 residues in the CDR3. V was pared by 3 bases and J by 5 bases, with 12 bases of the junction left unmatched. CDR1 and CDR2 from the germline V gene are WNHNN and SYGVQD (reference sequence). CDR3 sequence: CASSDRLDPGGTEAFF. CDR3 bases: TGCGCCAGCAGTGACCGACTAGACCCAGGGGGAACTGAAGCTTTCTTT.

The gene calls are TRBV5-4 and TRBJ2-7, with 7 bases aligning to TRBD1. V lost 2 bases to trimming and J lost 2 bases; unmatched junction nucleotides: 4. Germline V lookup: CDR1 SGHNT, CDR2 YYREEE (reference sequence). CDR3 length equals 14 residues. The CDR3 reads CASSFYRGTYEQYF. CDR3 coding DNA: TGTGCCAGCAGCTTTTACAGGGGAACCTACGAGCAGTACTTC.

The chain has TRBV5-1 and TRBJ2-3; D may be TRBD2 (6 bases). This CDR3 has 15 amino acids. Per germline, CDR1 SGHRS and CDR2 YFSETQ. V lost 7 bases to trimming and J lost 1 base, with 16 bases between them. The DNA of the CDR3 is TGCGCCAGCCTCCCGGAAGGAGGGCGCACAGATACGCAGTATTTT. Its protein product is CASLPEGGRTDTQYF.

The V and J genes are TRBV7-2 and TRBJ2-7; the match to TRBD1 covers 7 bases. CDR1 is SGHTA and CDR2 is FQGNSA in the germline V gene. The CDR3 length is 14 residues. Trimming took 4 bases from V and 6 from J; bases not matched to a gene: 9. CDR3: CASSSFTGVSEQYF. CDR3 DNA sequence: TGTGCCAGCAGCTCCTTCACAGGGGTTAGCGAGCAGTACTTC.

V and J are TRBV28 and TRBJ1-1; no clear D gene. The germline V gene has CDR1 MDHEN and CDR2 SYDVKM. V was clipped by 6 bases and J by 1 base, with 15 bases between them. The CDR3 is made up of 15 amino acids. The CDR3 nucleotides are TGTGCCAGCAGCGTGCACGGTGGTCCGAACACTGAAGCTTTCTTT. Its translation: CASSVHGGPNTEAFF.

The CDR3 sequence is CASSEGREGDEQFF. CDR3 DNA: TGTGCCAGCAGCGAGGGGCGGGAGGGTGATGAGCAGTTCTTC. J is TRBJ2-1 and V is TRBV6-4, with TRBD2 matching over 9 bases. The V and J ends lost 6 bases and 8 bases, in that order; junction bases with no gene match: 8. CDR1 and CDR2 from the germline V gene are MRHNA and SNTAGT. The CDR3 covers 14 residues.

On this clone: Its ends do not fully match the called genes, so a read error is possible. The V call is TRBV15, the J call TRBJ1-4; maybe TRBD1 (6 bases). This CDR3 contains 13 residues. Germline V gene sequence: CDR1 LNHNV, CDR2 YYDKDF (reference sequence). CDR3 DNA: TGTGCCACCAGCAGCGAGTCCAGACAGGTCGAGACTTTT. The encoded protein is CATSSESRQVETF.

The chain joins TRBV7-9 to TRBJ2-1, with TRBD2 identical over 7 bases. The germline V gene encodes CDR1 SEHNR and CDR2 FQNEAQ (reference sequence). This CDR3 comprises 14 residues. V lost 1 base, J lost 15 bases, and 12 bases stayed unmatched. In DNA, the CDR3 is TGTGCCAGCAGCTTAGGGCCCACTAGCGATGGTCGGTTCTTC. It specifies CASSLGPTSDGRFF.

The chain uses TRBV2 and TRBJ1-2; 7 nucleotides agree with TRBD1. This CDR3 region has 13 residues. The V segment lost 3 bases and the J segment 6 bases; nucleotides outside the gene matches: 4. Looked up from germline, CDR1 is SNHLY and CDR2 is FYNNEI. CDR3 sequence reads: CASSDRGADGYTF. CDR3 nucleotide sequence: TGTGCCAGCAGTGACAGGGGGGCGGATGGCTACACCTTC.

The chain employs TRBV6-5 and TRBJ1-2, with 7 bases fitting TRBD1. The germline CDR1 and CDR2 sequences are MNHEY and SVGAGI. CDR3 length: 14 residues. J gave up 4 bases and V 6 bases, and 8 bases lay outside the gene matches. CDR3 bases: TGTGCCAGCAGCGAGAGCGGGACAGCCTATGGCTACACCTTC. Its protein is CASSESGTAYGYTF.

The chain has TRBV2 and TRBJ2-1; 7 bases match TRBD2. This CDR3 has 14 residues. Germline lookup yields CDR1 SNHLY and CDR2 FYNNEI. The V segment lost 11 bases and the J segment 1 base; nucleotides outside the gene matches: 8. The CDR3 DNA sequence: TGTGCCGGACGAGCGGGGAGTTCCTACAATGAGCAGTTCTTC. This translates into CAGRAGSSYNEQFF.

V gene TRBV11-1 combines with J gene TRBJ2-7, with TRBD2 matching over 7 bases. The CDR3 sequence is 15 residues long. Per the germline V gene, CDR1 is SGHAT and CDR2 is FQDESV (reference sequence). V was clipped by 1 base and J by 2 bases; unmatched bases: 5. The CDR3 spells CASSLVRGETYEQYF. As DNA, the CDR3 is TGTGCCAGCAGCTTAGTACGGGGGGAGACCTACGAGCAGTACTTC. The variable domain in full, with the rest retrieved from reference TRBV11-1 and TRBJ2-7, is EAEVAQSPRYKITEKSQAVAFWCDPISGHATLYWYRQILGQGPELLVQFQDESVVDDSQLPKDRFSAERLKGVDSTLKIQPAELGDSAMYLCASSLVRGETYEQYFGPGTRLTVT.

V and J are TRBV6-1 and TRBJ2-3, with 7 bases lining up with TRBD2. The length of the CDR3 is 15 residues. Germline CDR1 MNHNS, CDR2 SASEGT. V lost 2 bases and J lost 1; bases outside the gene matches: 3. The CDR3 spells CASSESGTRTDTQYF. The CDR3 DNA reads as TGTGCCAGCAGTGAAAGCGGGACCCGCACAGATACGCAGTATTTT.

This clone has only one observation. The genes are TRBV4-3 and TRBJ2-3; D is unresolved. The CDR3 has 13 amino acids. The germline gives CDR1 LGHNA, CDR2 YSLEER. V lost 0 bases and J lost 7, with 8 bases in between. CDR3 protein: CASSQDPSHTQYF. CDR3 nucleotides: TGCGCCAGCAGCCAAGATCCCAGTCATACGCAGTATTTT.

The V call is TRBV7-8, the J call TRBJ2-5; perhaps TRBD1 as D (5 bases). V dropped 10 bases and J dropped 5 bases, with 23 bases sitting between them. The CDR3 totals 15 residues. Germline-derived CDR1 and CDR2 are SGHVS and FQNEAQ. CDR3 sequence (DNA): TGTGCCACCGTAAAGCCCGGACAAAATGCGGAGACCCAGTACTTC. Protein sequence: CATVKPGQNAETQYF. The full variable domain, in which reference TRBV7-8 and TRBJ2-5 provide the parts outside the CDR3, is GAGVSQSPRYKVAKRGQDVALRCDPISGHVSLFWYQQALGQGPEFLTYFQNEAQLDKSGLPSDRFFAERPEGSVSTLKIQRTQQEDSAVYLCATVKPGQNAETQYFGPGTRLLVL.

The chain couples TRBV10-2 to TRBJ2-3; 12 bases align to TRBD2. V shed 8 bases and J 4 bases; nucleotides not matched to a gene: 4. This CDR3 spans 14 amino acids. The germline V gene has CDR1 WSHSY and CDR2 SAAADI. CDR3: CASETSGGSDTQYF. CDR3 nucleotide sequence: TGCGCCAGCGAGACTAGCGGGGGATCAGATACGCAGTATTTT.